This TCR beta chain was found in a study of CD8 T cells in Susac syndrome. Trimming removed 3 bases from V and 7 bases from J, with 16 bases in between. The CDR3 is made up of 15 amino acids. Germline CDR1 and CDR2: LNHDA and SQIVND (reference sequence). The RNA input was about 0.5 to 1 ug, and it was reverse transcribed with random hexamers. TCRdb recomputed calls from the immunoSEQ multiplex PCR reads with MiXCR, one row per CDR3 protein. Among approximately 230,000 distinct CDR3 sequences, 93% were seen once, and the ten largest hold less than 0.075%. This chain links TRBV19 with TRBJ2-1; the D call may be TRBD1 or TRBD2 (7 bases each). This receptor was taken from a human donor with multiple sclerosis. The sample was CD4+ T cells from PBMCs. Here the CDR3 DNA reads TGTGCCAGTAGTATGACAGGGACTATTCCTAATGAGCAGTTCTTC. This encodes CASSMTGTIPNEQFF.